A selection of T cell receptor beta chains follows, all from one sample in a study of blood T cell repertoires in COVID-19. Here immunoSEQ multiplex PCR was the method, and the copy in TCRdb shows in-frame clones only, minus some. The table lists under 200,000 clones, around 85% of them singletons. The sequencing input was peripheral blood. These receptors were collected from a woman at least 80 years old with acute or convalescent COVID-19. Both conserved end residues are part of each CDR3. The D gene is left open where the match is weak. Size tells how often a clone was seen (once, few, many) or the class of an expanded clone, and some rows leave it out.

clone_size	d_call	v_call	j_call	cdr3_aa	cdr3_nt
few	TRBD1	TRBV10-1	TRBJ2-2	CASSEMGQGNTGELFF	TGCGCCAGCAGTGAGATGGGACAGGGCAACACCGGGGAGCTGTTTTTT
-	-	TRBV4-1	TRBJ2-5	CASSPLGGATSQETQYF	TGCGCCAGCAGCCCTCTCGGAGGGGCTACTTCCCAAGAGACCCAGTACTTC
-	TRBD1	TRBV7-8	TRBJ2-3	CASSLGGGDSTNTQYF	TGTGCCAGCAGCTTAGGAGGTGGGGACAGCACAAATACGCAGTATTTT
-	TRBD1	TRBV18	TRBJ2-7	CASSPRTGGQGNHEQYF	TGTGCCAGCTCACCCCGAACCGGGGGACAGGGGAATCACGAGCAGTACTTC
once	TRBD2	TRBV7-8	TRBJ2-3	CASTRLARSTDTQYF	TGTGCCAGCACCCGACTAGCGCGGAGCACAGATACGCAGTATTTT
once	TRBD1	TRBV5-1	TRBJ1-2	CASSNRGDYGYTF	TGCGCCAGCAGCAACAGGGGCGACTATGGCTACACCTTC
-	-	TRBV5-4	TRBJ1-1	CASSKDYVGTEAFF	TGTGCCAGCAGCAAGGACTACGTCGGCACTGAAGCTTTCTTT
-	-	TRBV2	TRBJ2-7	CASSGSSGVHEQYF	TGTGCCAGCAGTGGGTCCTCAGGGGTCCACGAGCAGTACTTC
-	TRBD1	TRBV18	TRBJ1-6	CASSQSRQGRNSPLHF	TGTGCCAGCTCACAGAGCCGACAGGGGAGGAATTCACCCCTCCACTTT
-	-	TRBV7-3	TRBJ2-3	CASSTRGGRGGRDTQYF	TGTGCCAGCAGCACCCGCGGGGGCAGGGGCGGGAGAGATACGCAGTATTTT
-	-	TRBV18	TRBJ2-2	CASSPRPRVGELFF	TGTGCCAGCTCACCAAGGCCCAGGGTCGGGGAGCTGTTTTTT
-	TRBD1	TRBV30	TRBJ1-2	CAWSVTLQGSGYTF	TGTGCCTGGAGTGTGACCCTACAGGGGAGCGGCTACACCTTC
few	-	TRBV5-1	TRBJ2-4	CASSLGGPPQSTVLAAKNIQYF	TGCGCCAGCAGCTTGGGAGGTCCCCCCCAGAGCACGGTCTTGGCGGCCAAAAACATTCAGTACTTC
-	-	TRBV25-1	TRBJ2-7	CASSAPGFRTYEQYF	TGTGCCAGCAGTGCCCCAGGTTTTCGCACCTACGAGCAGTACTTC
-	TRBD2	TRBV5-1	TRBJ2-1	CASSHQRGRDNEQFF	TGCGCCAGCAGCCACCAGCGGGGTAGGGACAATGAGCAGTTCTTC
-	TRBD2	TRBV3-1/TRBV3-2	TRBJ2-7	CASSQGVAGGTVLKQYF	TGTGCCAGCAGCCAAGGGGTAGCGGGAGGCACGGTTCTAAAGCAGTACTTC
-	-	TRBV5-1	TRBJ2-5	CASSQGTGETQYF	TGCGCCAGCAGCCAAGGGACTGGGGAGACCCAGTACTTC
-	TRBD1	TRBV6-6	TRBJ1-6	CASSFGQGTPLHF	TGTGCCAGCAGTTTTGGACAGGGGACACCCCTCCACTTT
-	-	TRBV5-6	TRBJ2-7	CASSLGLRREQYF	TGTGCCAGCAGCTTGGGACTTCGAAGGGAGCAGTACTTC
once	-	TRBV5-5	TRBJ2-7	CASSLKEEQYF	TGTGCCAGCAGCTTGAAGGAGGAGCAGTACTTC
-	TRBD2	TRBV13	TRBJ2-1	CASSPQREPFDEQFF	TGTGCCAGCAGCCCCCAGCGGGAGCCTTTCGATGAGCAGTTCTTC
few	-	TRBV2	TRBJ2-2	CASGQGPTGELFF	TGTGCCAGCGGGCAGGGGCCGACCGGGGAGCTGTTTTTT